This TCR beta chain emerged from a study of shared clonotypes between healthy human individuals. Unsorted samples used about 90 million PBMCs for genomic DNA. The material for each subset, its genomic DNA, was split evenly across several immunoSEQ plates. Clones were sequenced by immunoSEQ multiplex PCR, and TCRdb holds only the in-frame ones, with some missing. The sample has some 530,000 clones, about 72% seen once. This clone showed up just a few times. Antigen: not known. This CDR3 is built from 13 residues. The germline CDR1 and CDR2 sequences are SNHLY and FYNNEI. V was clipped by 6 bases and J by 5 bases, with 13 bases between them. Findings of the study overall: Exclusively blood specimens were collected; tissue repertoires likely differ.

The chain combines TRBV2 with TRBJ1-1; D not certain. Source material: PBMCs. The TCR sequence derives from a woman in her forties in good health. Some clones in this sample may be carry-over from other donors' samples. CDR3 region: CASRVKQTTEAFF. The CDR3 nucleotides read TGTGCCAGCAGGGTAAAACAGACTACTGAAGCTTTCTTT. Combining the CDR3 with reference TRBV2 and TRBJ1-1 gives the whole variable domain EPEVTQTPSHQVTQMGQEVILRCVPISNHLYFYWYRQILGQKVEFLVSFYNNEISEKSEIFDDQFSVERPDGSNFTLKIRSTKLEDSAMYFCASRVKQTTEAFFGQGTRLTVV.